This T cell receptor (beta chain) is from a study of T cells in Graves' hyperthyroidism and ophthalmopathy (dated by TCRdb to the late 2010s). In the study overall: TCR V-J signatures able to tell the groups apart were searched for in a discovery cohort of 90 to 100 patients, of whom over 40 had Graves' ophthalmopathy and roughly 59 had stable Graves' hyperthyroidism. After sampling, hyperthyroidism patients received methimazole starting at 30 mg daily, and ophthalmopathy patients received high-dose intravenous methylprednisolone. In addition, the study compared T-cell repertoires in thyroid tissue and in blood from about six Graves' hyperthyroidism patients. According to the paper, TCR Vbeta CDR3 sequencing was carried out on over 130 peripheral blood samples, which came from approximately 41 ophthalmopathy, approximately 72 hyperthyroidism and about 17 progressor patients. Prospective prediction of ophthalmopathy was tested in an independent validation cohort of fewer than 20 hyperthyroidism patients and 15 to 17 patients who later progressed to ophthalmopathy. The 75 to 100 discovery patients were divided at random into training and test sets in a 7:3 ratio. The paper's findings and limits, for the study overall: A 13 V-J signature model separated ophthalmopathy from stable hyperthyroidism, with just over 85% sensitivity and roughly 82% specificity in cross-validation and 80%/75% in testing. No statistical method was used to fix the sample size in advance, and group allocation was not hidden from the investigators. During validation, the model predicted progression to ophthalmopathy a median of roughly 7.1 months ahead of onset, with approximately 71% sensitivity and 72.22% specificity. Most expanded thyroid clonotypes (frequency above 0.001) were also detected in blood, suggesting blood repertoires may reflect thyroid immune responses.

On this clonotype: It lacks a known antigen. Base qualities were left out, and no much larger clone turns up one base away.

TCR beta CDR3 regions were amplified from RNA transcripts. For the first round of RT-PCR on the TCR CDR3, the HTBI primer set was used together with the Qiagen OneStep RT-PCR kit. Libraries were constructed in a second round of multiplex PCR, after which size selection and purification were performed. Paired-end sequencing of the libraries was performed with 100 bp reads on an Illumina HiSeq2000. In the paper's pipeline: SOAPnuke was used to process the raw data, removing reads that contained adapters or uncalled bases, had a mean Phred below 15, or lacked an exact match to the constant primer or identifier. COPE v1.2.5 was used to merge the high-quality paired reads, and each unique nucleotide sequence was defined as a clonotype. MiTCR v1.1 was used to align the clonotypes against IMGT TRBV, TRBD and TRBJ reference segments. Analysis was restricted to V-J combinations with a frequency above 0.0001, which covered about 99% of repertoires. A TCS score was defined as the ratio of F50 (clonal expansion) to E x V (chaos), with BLOSUM62-based TCRdist applied between CDR3 peptides within each V-J. Welch's t-statistics and random forest reduced 450 to 600 V-J features to 10 to 15, which were used in a naive Bayes classifier (R e1071). TCRdb reanalyzed the raw reads on its own, using fastp at Q25 for trimming and MiXCR for clone calling, and kept in-frame beta chains. Each entry merges the rows of one CDR3 protein and shows their most common DNA and genes. In this record, the V and J calls reflect TCRdb's handling and not the investigators' own analysis. This sample has about 540,000 distinct CDR3 sequences in its table, and around 45% of those were observed once. The ten top clones hold roughly 8.2% of the sample.

Stable Graves' hyperthyroidism was defined as the absence of progression to ophthalmopathy over 18 months of follow-up. Hyperthyroidism patients were newly diagnosed, had a disease duration of under 2 months, and were aged 18 to 65 years. Exclusion was applied to patients with uncontrolled infections, other autoimmune diseases, pregnancy or lactation. Diagnoses were established on the basis of clinical symptoms, serum thyroxine and TRAb, thyroid ultrasound, and orbital computed tomography. Trizol reagent was used to extract total RNA, and RNA quality was then checked on an Agilent 2100 Bioanalyzer. The V end loses 3 bases and the J end loses 7 bases, and a stretch of 16 bases separates them. The CDR3 runs 14 residues from the cysteine to the phenylalanine. Kept here is only the CDR3 DNA, which spans 42 bases and is read in frame from base 1. According to the germline V gene, CDR1 reads SGHTA and CDR2 reads FQGNSA.

The TCR originated in a woman aged 18-29 years with Graves' hyperthyroidism. Donor details come from another sample of the same person, matched by shared clones. Sequencing input: peripheral blood or thyroid tissue (not recorded which). The V gene is TRBV7-2 and the J gene is TRBJ2-7, with no reliable assignment of the D segment. The DNA sequence reads TGTGCCAGCAGCTTTGCAGGTACGACTGGGGAGCAGTACTTC. This gives the protein CASSFAGTTGEQYF. Joined to the reference TRBV7-2 and TRBJ2-7 proteins, this CDR3 gives the full variable domain: GAGVSQSPSNKVTEKGKDVELRCDPISGHTALYWYRQSLGQGLEFLIYFQGNSAPDKSGLPSDRFSAERTGGSVSTLTIQRTQQEDSAVYLCASSFAGTTGEQYFGPGTRLTVT.